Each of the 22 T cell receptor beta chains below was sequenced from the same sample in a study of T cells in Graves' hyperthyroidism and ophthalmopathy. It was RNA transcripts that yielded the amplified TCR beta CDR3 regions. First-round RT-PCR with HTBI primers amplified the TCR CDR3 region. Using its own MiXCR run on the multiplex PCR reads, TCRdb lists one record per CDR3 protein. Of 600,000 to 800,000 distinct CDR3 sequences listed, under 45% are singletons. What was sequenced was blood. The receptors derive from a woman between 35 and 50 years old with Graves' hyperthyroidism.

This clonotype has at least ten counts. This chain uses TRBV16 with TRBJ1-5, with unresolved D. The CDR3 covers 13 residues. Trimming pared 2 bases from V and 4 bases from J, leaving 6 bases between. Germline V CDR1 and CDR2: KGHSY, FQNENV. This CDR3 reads CASSQTPNQPQHF. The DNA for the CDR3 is TGTGCCAGCAGCCAAACCCCGAATCAGCCCCAGCATTTT. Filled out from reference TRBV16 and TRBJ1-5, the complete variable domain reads GEEVAQTPKHLVRGEGQKAKLYCAPIKGHSYVFWYQQVLKNEFKFLISFQNENVFDETGMPKERFSAKCLPNSPCSLEIQATKLEDSAVYFCASSQTPNQPQHFGDGTRLSIL.

CDR3 DNA: TGCAGTGCTCGCCCCTCGGGGGAAGGGATTAACACCGGGGAGCTGTTTTTT. Translated, it gives CSARPSGEGINTGELFF. The chain carries TRBV20-1 and TRBJ2-2, with D perhaps matching TRBD2 (6 bases). Germline V gene lookup returns CDR1 DFQATT and CDR2 SNEGSKA (reference sequence). The CDR3 length is 17 residues. V shed 5 bases and J shed 2 bases, with 21 bases lying between them.

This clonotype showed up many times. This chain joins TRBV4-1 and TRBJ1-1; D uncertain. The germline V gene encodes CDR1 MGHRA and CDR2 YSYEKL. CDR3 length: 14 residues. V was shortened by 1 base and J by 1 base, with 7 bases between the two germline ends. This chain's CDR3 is CASSQVVGNTEAFF. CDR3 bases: TGCGCCAGCAGCCAAGTTGTAGGGAACACTGAAGCTTTCTTT.

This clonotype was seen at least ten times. The CDR3 DNA reads TGTGCCAGCAGTGAGGGACATACCAATCAGCCCCAGCATTTT. It specifies CASSEGHTNQPQHF. V is TRBV7-9 and J is TRBJ1-5; possibly TRBD1 for D (6 bases). V lost 6 bases and J 3 bases, leaving 12 bases between the germline ends. Germline V gene sequence: CDR1 SEHNR, CDR2 FQNEAQ (reference sequence). This CDR3 comprises 14 residues.

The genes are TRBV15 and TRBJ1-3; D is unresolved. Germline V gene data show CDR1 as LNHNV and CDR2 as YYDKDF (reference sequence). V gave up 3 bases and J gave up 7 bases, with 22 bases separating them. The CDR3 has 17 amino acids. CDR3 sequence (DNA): TGTGCCACCAGCAGTTCGAATCAAGGAAAACTTTTTAACACCATATATTTT. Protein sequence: CATSSSNQGKLFNTIYF.

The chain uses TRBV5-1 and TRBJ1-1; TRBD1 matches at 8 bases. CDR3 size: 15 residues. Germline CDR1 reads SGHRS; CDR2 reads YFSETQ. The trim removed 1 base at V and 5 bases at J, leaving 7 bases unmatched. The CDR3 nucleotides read TGCGCCAGCAGCTTGAGTCTGGACAGGGAGACTGAAGCTTTCTTT. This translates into CASSLSLDRETEAFF.

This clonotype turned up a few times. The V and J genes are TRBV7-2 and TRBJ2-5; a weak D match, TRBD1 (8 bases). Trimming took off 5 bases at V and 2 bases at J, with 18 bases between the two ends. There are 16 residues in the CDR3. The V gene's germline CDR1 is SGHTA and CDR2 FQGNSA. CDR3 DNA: TGTGCCAGCAGCAAAACTACAGGGGGGGCACAAGAGACCCAGTACTTC. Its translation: CASSKTTGGAQETQYF.

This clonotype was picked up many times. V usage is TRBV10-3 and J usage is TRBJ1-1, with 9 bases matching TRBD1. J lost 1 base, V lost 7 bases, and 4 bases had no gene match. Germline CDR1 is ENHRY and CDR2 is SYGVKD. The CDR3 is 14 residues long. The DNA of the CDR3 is TGTGCCATCAAAAAGGACAGGGGGAACACTGAAGCTTTCTTT. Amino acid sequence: CAIKKDRGNTEAFF.

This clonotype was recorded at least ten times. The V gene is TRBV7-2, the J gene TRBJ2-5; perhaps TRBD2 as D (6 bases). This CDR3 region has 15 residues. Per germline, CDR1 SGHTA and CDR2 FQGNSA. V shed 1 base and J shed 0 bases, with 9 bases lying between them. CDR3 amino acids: CASSLGGLYQETQYF. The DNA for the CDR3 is TGTGCCAGCAGCTTAGGGGGACTGTACCAAGAGACCCAGTACTTC.

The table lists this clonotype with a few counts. CDR3 protein: CASSPKSNYEQYF. The CDR3 coding sequence is TGCGCCAGCAGCCCGAAAAGTAACTACGAGCAGTACTTC. V and J are TRBV4-3 and TRBJ2-7; D remains unclear. The CDR3 is 13 amino acids. Germline CDR1 is LGHNA and CDR2 is YSLEER. V was pared by 4 bases and J by 3 bases, with 10 bases between.

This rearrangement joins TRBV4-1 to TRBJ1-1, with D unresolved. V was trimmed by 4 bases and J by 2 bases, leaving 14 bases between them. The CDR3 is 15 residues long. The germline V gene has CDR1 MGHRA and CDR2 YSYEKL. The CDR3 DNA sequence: TGCGCCAGCAGCCCTAACTTCCTTTCCAACACTGAAGCTTTCTTT. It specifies CASSPNFLSNTEAFF.

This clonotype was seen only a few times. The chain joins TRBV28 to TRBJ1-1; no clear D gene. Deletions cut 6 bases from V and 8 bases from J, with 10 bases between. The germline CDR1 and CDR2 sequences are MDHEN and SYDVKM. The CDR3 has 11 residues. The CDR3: CASSVRAEAFF. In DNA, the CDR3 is TGTGCCAGCAGCGTCCGCGCCGAAGCTTTCTTT.

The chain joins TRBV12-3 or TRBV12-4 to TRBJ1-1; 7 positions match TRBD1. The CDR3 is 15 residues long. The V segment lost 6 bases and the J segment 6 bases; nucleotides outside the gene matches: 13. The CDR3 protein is CASSPNDRARAEAFF. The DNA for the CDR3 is TGTGCCAGCAGCCCAAACGACAGGGCTCGTGCTGAAGCTTTCTTT.

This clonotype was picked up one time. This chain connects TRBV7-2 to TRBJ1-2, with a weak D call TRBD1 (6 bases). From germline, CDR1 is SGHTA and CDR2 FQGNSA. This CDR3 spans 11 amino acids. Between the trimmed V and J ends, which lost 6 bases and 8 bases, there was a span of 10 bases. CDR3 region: CASRTGWGYTF. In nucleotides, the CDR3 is TGTGCCAGCAGAACAGGGTGGGGCTACACCTTC.

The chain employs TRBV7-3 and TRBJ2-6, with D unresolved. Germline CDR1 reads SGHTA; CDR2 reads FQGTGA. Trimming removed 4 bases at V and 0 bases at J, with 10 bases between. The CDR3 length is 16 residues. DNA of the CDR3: TGTGCCAGCAGCTCAACTCAGCACTCTGGGGCCAACGTCCTGACTTTC. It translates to CASSSTQHSGANVLTF. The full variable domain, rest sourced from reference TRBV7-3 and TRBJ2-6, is GAGVSQTPSNKVTEKGKYVELRCDPISGHTALYWYRQSLGQGPEFLIYFQGTGAADDSGLPNDRFFAVRPEGSVSTLKIQRTERGDSAVYLCASSSTQHSGANVLTFGAGSRLTVL.

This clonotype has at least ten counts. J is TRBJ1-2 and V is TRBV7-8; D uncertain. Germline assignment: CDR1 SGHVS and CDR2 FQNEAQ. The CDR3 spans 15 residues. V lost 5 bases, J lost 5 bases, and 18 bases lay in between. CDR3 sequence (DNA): TGTGCCAGCAGCCTCGATGGGGATACTCCTTATGGCTACACCTTC. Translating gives CASSLDGDTPYGYTF.

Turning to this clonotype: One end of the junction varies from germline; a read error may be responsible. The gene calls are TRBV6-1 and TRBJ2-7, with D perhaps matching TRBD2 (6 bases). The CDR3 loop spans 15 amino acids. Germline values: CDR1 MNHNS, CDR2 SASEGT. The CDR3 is CASVQGGVGSYEQNF. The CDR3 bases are TGTGCCAGCGTCCAAGGCGGGGTAGGCTCCTACGAGCAGAATTTC.

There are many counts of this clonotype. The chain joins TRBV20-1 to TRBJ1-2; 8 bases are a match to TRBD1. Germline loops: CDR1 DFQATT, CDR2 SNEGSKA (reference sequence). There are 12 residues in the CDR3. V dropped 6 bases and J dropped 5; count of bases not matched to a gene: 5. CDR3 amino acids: CSADREGYGYTF. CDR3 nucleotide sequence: TGCAGTGCGGACAGGGAAGGATATGGCTACACCTTC.

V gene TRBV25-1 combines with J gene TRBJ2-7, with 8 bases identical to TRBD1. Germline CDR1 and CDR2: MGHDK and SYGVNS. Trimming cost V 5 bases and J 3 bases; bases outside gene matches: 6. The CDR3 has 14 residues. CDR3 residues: CASSFRTGIYEQYF. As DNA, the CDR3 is TGTGCCAGCAGTTTTCGGACAGGGATCTACGAGCAGTACTTC.

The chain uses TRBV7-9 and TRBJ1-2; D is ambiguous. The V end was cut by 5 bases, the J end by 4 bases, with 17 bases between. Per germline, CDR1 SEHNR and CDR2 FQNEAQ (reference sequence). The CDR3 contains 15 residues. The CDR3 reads CASSPSIANPYGYTF. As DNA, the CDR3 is TGTGCCAGCAGCCCTAGTATAGCCAACCCCTATGGCTACACCTTC.

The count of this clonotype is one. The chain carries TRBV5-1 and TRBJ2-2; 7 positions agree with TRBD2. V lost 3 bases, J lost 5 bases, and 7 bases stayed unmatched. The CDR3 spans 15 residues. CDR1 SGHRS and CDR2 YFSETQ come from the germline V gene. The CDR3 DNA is TGCGCCAGCAGCTCGGGGGACTACCCTACCGGGGAGCTGTTTTTT. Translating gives CASSSGDYPTGELFF.

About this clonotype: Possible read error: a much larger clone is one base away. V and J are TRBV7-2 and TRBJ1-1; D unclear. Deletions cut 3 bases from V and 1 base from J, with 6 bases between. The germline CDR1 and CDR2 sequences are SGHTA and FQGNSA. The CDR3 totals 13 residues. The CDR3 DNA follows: TGTGCCAGCAGCTTTCGGGCGAACACTGAAGCTTTCTTT. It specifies CASSFRANTEAFF.